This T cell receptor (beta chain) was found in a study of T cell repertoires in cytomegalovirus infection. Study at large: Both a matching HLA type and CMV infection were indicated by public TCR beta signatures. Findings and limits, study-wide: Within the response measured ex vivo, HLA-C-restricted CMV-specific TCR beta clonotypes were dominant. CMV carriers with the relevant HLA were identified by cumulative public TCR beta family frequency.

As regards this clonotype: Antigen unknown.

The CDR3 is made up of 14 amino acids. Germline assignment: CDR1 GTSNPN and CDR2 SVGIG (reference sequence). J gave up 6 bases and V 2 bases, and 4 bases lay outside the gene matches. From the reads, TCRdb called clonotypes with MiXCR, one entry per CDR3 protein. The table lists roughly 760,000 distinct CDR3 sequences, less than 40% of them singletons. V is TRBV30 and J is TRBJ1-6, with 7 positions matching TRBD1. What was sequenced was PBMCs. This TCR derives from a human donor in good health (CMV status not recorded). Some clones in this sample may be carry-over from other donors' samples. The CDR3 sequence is CAWSPQGTNSPLHF. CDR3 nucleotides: TGTGCCTGGAGTCCACAGGGGACTAATTCACCCCTCCACTTT.